Listed below are T cell receptor beta chains from one sample, sequenced in a study of blood T cell repertoires in COVID-19. Using immunoSEQ multiplex PCR, the repertoire was profiled, and TCRdb retains in-frame clones only, with some absent. The sample has around 380,000 clones, around 87% seen once. The sample consisted of PBMCs or T cells enriched from blood (not recorded which). The source of these receptors is a man aged 25-45 years who had recovered from COVID-19. CDR3s include the opening cysteine and the closing phenylalanine or tryptophan. D genes are given only for firm matches. Size is omitted from some rows. Given values are once, few, many or a class for expanded clones.

>TRBJ1-4|TRBD1|TRBV18|once
CASSKNQGVPNEKLFF
TGTGCCAGCTCAAAGAATCAGGGGGTACCTAATGAAAAACTGTTTTTT
>TRBJ2-7|-|TRBV10-3|-
CAISESLGEVRYYEQYF
TGTGCCATCAGTGAGTCTTTGGGGGAGGTGAGATACTACGAGCAGTACTTC
>TRBJ1-2|-|TRBV30|-
CAWSDRVTRHGYTF
TGTGCCTGGAGTGACAGAGTCACAAGACATGGCTACACCTTC
>TRBJ2-7|-|TRBV7-2|-
CASSLAGGFSSYEQYF
TGTGCCAGCAGCTTAGCAGGGGGTTTTAGCTCCTACGAGCAGTACTTC
>TRBJ2-2|-|TRBV1|few
CTILTGELFF
TGCACCATCTTAACCGGGGAGCTGTTTTTT
>TRBJ1-1|-|TRBV10-3|-
CAITPGRTEAFF
TGTGCCATCACCCCAGGGCGGACTGAAGCTTTCTTT
>TRBJ2-7|-|TRBV9|-
CASSVAPLSDEQYF
TGTGCCAGCAGCGTGGCCCCTTTAAGTGACGAGCAGTACTTC
>TRBJ1-2|TRBD1|TRBV7-9|-
CASSLGPGQELTYGYTF
TGTGCCAGCAGCCTAGGCCCCGGACAGGAGCTGACCTATGGCTACACCTTC
>TRBJ1-3|-|TRBV27|-
CASTRRTAVEAGNTIYF
TGTGCCAGTACCCGCCGGACAGCCGTCGAGGCCGGAAACACCATATATTTT
>TRBJ1-6|-|TRBV12-3/TRBV12-4|-
CASSFEVTPLHF
TGTGCCAGCAGTTTTGAGGTGACACCCCTCCACTTT
>TRBJ1-1|TRBD1|TRBV3-1/TRBV3-2|-
CASSDRGTEAFF
TGTGCCAGCAGCGACAGGGGCACTGAAGCTTTCTTT
>TRBJ2-5|TRBD2|TRBV7-8|-
CASRSLAGNQETQYF
TGTGCCAGCAGATCACTAGCGGGGAATCAAGAGACCCAGTACTTC
>TRBJ1-1|-|TRBV19|-
CASSLLGRGGRPEAFF
TGTGCCAGTAGTCTCCTGGGCCGAGGAGGGCGGCCTGAAGCTTTCTTT
>TRBJ1-5|-|TRBV7-8|-
CASSLAGPSSNQPQHF
TGTGCCAGCAGCTTAGCGGGCCCAAGTAGCAATCAGCCCCAGCATTTT